Reported below is one T cell receptor (beta chain). Using immunoSEQ multiplex PCR, the repertoire was profiled, and TCRdb retains in-frame clones only, with some absent. The table includes around 290,000 clones, more than 85% detected once. These data originate in a study of blood T cell repertoires in COVID-19. The overall study: T cells, B-cell-depleted T cells, or PBMCs supplied cDNA or gDNA.

The ends were cut back, 1 base at V and 9 bases at J, with 13 bases in the middle. CDR1 is SEHNR, CDR2 FQNEAQ, per germline (reference sequence). The CDR3 spans 13 residues. Sequencing was carried out using peripheral blood. The receptor was isolated from a middle-aged man with acute or convalescent COVID-19. J is TRBJ2-7 and V is TRBV7-9, with a possible D match to TRBD2 (7 bases). This CDR3 is CASSLEHREGQYF. CDR3 DNA sequence: TGTGCCAGCAGCTTAGAGCACAGGGAGGGGCAGTACTTC.